This T cell receptor (beta chain) was sequenced in a study of T cell repertoires in cytomegalovirus infection (dated by TCRdb to about 2019). In the study overall: Alongside well-studied HLA-B-restricted epitopes, the peptide stimulations were aimed at recently identified HLA-C-restricted CMV epitopes, whose presentation resists viral immunomodulation. Donor HLA type was relevant to the analysis, as public TCR beta signatures indicated carriage of CMV infection together with the matching HLA type.

The table lists this clonotype with many counts. The clone's antigen remains unknown. Qualities for individual bases were not recorded, and no much larger clone is one base off. Per the publication, the treatment or condition label means: in vitro stimulation with specific CMV peptide epitopes to enrich CMV-specific T cells. The instrument given in TCRdb is Illumina HiSeq 1500. The public reads were quality trimmed at Q25 with fastp and then assembled into clones with MiXCR by TCRdb, keeping productive beta chains. Here each entry gathers all rows of one CDR3 protein and keeps the most common genes and DNA. Present in this sample are approximately 990,000 distinct CDR3 sequences, 30% to 40% of which were seen just once. The leading ten clones occupy over 13% of the sample. Results the study describes overall, beyond this receptor: In the ex vivo response, HLA-C-restricted CMV-specific TCR beta clonotypes were dominant, and in two of eight donors the single most frequent clonotype came from this HLA-C-restricted group. Cumulative frequency of public TCR beta family members discriminated carriers of CMV infection plus the relevant HLA type in this cohort and an independent roughly 320-donor cohort.

The source material was cultured CD8+ T cells from PBMCs, sampled from culture after CMV antigen stimulation. The source of this sequence is a human donor in good health (CMV status not recorded). Some clones in this sample may be carry-over from other donors' samples.

This receptor has the CDR3 CASSLLPDAAPEYGNQPQHF. In nucleotides, the sequence is TGTGCCAGCAGCTTACTACCGGACGCGGCGCCGGAATATGGCAATCAGCCCCAGCATTTT. The chain was built from TRBV7-8 and TRBJ1-5; the D gene cannot be resolved reliably. Including the terminal cysteine and phenylalanine, the CDR3 comprises 20 residues. The retained sequence is limited to the CDR3, 60 bases, with the frame set at the first base. CDR1 and CDR2 were assigned from the germline V gene as SGHVS and FQNEAQ. At the junction V is shortened by 2 bases and J by 2 bases, with 25 bases in between.